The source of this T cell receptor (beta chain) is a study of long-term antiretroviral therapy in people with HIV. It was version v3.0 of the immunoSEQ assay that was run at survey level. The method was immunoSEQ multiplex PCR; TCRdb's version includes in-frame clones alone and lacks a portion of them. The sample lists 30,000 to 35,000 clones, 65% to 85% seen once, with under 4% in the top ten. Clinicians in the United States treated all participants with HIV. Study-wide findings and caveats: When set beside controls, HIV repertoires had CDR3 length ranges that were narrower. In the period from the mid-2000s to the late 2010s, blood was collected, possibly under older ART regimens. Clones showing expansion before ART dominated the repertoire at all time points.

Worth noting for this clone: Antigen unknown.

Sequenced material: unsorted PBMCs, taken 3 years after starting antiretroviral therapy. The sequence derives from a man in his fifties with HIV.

The CDR3 region is CASSYQGGGQETQYF. As DNA, the CDR3 is TGTGCCAGCAGCTATCAGGGAGGGGGCCAAGAGACCCAGTACTTC. The chain employs TRBV28 and TRBJ2-5, with D tentatively TRBD2 (7 bases). Per germline, CDR1 MDHEN and CDR2 SYDVKM. The CDR3 has 15 amino acids. Trimming cost V 6 bases and J 1 base, with 15 bases left between them.